The clone carrying this T cell receptor beta chain was observed at least ten times. Its specificity is unknown. The sample comes from a study of neurological immune-mediated disorders. Study-wide points: Across subjects, no CDR3 amino acid sequence appeared in expanded clones of more than one subject, a finding that suggested private repertoires in all groups.

CDR1 and CDR2 (germline): DFQATT, SNEGSKA (reference sequence). This CDR3 has 14 amino acids. Between the trimmed V and J ends, which lost 1 base and 0 bases, there was a span of 7 bases. Using its own MiXCR run on the 5' RACE reads, TCRdb lists one record per CDR3 protein. This sample has roughly 49,000 distinct CDR3 sequences, with 12% found just once. Time point of the sample: longitudinal time-point 3. Unsorted libraries came from 2 million PBMCs stored at -80 °C. This sequence originates from a male donor with HTLV-1-associated myelopathy (HAM/TSP). Sample: PBMCs. The rearrangement links TRBV20-1 to TRBJ2-1; D not certain. The CDR3 is CSARARSSYNEQFF. For the CDR3, the DNA is TGCAGTGCTAGAGCGAGGAGCTCCTACAATGAGCAGTTCTTC.